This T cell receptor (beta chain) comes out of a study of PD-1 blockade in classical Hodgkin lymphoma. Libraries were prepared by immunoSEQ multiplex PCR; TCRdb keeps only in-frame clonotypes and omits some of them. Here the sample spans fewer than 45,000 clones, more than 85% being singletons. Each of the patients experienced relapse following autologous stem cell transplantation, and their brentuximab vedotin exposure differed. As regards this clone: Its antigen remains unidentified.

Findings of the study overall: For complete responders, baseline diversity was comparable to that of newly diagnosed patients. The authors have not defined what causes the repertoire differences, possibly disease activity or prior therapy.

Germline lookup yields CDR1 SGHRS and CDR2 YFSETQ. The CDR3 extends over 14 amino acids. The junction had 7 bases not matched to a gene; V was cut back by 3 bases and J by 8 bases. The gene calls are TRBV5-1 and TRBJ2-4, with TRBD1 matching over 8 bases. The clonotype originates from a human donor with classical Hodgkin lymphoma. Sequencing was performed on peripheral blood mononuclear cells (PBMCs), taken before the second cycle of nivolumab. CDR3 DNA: TGCGCCAGCAGCTGGGGACAGGTTGAGGACATTCAGTACTTC. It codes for CASSWGQVEDIQYF.